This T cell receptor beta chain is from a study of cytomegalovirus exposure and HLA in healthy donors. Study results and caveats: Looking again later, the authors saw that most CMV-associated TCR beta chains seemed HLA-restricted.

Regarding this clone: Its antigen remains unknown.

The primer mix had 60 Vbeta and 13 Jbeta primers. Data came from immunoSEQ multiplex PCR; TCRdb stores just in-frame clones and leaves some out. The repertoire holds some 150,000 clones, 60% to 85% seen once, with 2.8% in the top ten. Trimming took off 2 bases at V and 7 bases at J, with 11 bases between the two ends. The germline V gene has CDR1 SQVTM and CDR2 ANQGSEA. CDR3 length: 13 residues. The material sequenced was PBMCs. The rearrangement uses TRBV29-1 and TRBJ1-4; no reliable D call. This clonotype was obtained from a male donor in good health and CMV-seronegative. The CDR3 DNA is TGCAGCGTTGAACTACAGATATCTGAAAAACTGTTTTTT. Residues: CSVELQISEKLFF. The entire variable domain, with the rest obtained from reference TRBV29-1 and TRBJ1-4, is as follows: SAVISQKPSRDICQRGTSLTIQCQVDSQVTMMFWYRQQPGQSLTLIATANQGSEATYESGFVIDKFPISRPNLTFSTLTVSNMSPEDSSIYLCSVELQISEKLFFGSGTQLSVL.